This T cell receptor beta chain comes out of a study of T cells expressing NK-cell markers (dated by TCRdb to 2020 to 2021). Regarding the complete study: Under 10 donors provided sorted CD3+CD56+NKG2C+, CD3+CD56+NKG2C- and CD3+CD56-NKG2C+ T-cell subsets, whose TCR beta-chain repertoires were profiled. Of the eight sequenced donors, seven were found to be HCMV-seropositive and one was found to be HCMV-seronegative. The eight sequenced donors were randomly selected healthy volunteers, three men and five women. Libraries were sequenced as 2 x 150 bp reads on Illumina HiSeq 2000/2500, MiSeq or NextSeq. What the research found in general, with its limitations: In roughly 6 donors, the dominant CD3+CD56+NKG2C+ clonotypes were found to rank among the top 10 CD8+ clonotypes and to make up roughly 1.0-7.5% of CD8+ T cells. Those dominant clonotypes were again the most abundant among CD3+CD56-NKG2C+ cells in a handful of donors, at roughly 25-65%. It remained unclear whether the expanded NKG2C-expressing T cell clones were specific for HCMV antigens.

The sequencing machine was an Illumina HiSeq 2000. TCR beta cDNA libraries were made by 5'RACE template switching that added a universal primer site and unique molecular identifiers. cDNA synthesis was primed from the TCR beta constant segment and was followed by two successive PCR amplification steps. Under the source paper's analysis protocol: MIGEC was used to demultiplex reads and group reads by UMI, and MiTCR was used to assemble and quantify clonotypes. Only TCR cDNA sequences supported by at least two reads were kept to exclude erroneous sequences. The tcR package was used for downstream repertoire analysis, and clonotypes were matched between fractions using CDR3 nucleotide sequence together with V segment. VDJmatch was used to annotate antigen specificity against VDJdb, with one amino acid substitution allowed in CDR3. After TCRdb reprocessed the reads, each CDR3 protein sequence was kept as one row, without DNA. The V and J calls shown here were made by TCRdb, not taken from the authors' results. In this sample's table one finds about 380,000 distinct CDR3 sequences. Of the sample, around 5% falls within the top ten clones.

On this clonotype itself: Its antigen is still unknown.

HCMV serostatus was determined by detecting HCMV-specific IgG in serum with a commercial ELISA kit. Ficoll density gradient centrifugation was used to isolate peripheral blood mononuclear cells from blood. CDR1 and CDR2 are read off the germline V gene as LGHNA and YNFKEQ. The CDR3 has 17 amino acids, counting the end cysteine and phenylalanine. No DNA is listed. The rearranged chain carries TRBV4-2 and TRBJ1-1; checking the TCRdb D call of TRBD1 is not possible without DNA. The sequenced sample consisted of blood T cells: a sorted CD56 or NKG2C T cell subset, CD4+ or CD8+ T cells, or bulk PBMC T cells (not recorded which). The sequence derives from a man aged 18-75 years in good health. The CDR3 protein is CASSQDQVDRGGTEAFF.